This T cell receptor (beta chain) was recorded in a study of beta chain features in type 1 diabetes. Study-wide results and limits: Moderate yet significant TCRB CDR3 shortening was seen in Type 1 diabetes patients in all four CD4+ subsets. Compared to healthy donors, patients appeared to have naive, central memory and Treg TCRB repertoires that were more alike.

CDR1 and CDR2 (germline): SSHAT, FNYEAQ (reference sequence). Trimming cost V 6 bases and J 2 bases, with 10 bases left between them. The CDR3 runs to 13 residues. This clone was detected only a few times. Its specificity is unknown. CD45RO/CCR7/CD25/CD127/CD95/CD27 separated CD4+ naive, central memory, regulatory and stem cell-like memory cells by sorting. Since all of the isolated RNA was reverse transcribed, expressed TCRB transcripts were what got sequenced. This table comes from immunoSEQ multiplex PCR, and its TCRdb copy is limited to in-frame clones, with some not included. The sample yields under 300,000 clones, about 15% seen once.

The V gene is TRBV7-7, the J gene TRBJ1-1; possibly TRBD1 for D (5 bases). The specimen sequenced was naive CD4+ T cells from blood. This receptor was identified in a man under 40 with type 1 diabetes. The DNA of the CDR3 is TGTGCCAGCAGTACGACAGTTAACACTGAAGCTTTCTTT. Protein: CASSTTVNTEAFF.